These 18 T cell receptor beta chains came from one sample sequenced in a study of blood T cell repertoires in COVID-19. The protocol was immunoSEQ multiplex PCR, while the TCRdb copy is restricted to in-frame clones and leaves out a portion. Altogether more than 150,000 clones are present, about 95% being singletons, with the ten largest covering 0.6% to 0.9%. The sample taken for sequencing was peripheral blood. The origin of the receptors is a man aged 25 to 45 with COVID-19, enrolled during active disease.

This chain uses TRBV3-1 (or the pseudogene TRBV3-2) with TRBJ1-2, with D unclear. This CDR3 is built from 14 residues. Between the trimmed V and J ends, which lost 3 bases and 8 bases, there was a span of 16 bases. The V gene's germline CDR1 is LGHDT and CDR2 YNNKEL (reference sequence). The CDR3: CASSHGYLREGYTF. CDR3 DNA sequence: TGTGCCAGCAGCCACGGATACCTGAGGGAGGGCTACACCTTC.

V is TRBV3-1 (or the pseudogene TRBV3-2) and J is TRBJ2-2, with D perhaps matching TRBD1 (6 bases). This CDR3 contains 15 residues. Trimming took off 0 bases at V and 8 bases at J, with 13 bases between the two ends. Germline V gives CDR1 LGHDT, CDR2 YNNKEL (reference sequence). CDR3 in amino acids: CASSQDWERGGELFF. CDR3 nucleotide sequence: TGTGCCAGCAGCCAAGACTGGGAAAGGGGGGGGGAGCTGTTTTTT.

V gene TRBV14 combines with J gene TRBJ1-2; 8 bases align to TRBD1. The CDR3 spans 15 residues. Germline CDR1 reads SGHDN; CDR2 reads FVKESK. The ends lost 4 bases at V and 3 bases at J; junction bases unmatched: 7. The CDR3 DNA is TGTGCCAGCAGCCCCGGGACAGGAGGATACTATGGCTACACCTTC. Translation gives CASSPGTGGYYGYTF. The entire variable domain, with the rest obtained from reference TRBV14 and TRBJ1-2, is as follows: EAGVTQFPSHSVIEKGQTVTLRCDPISGHDNLYWYRRVMGKEIKFLLHFVKESKQDESGMPNNRFLAERTGGTYSTLKVQPAELEDSGVYFCASSPGTGGYYGYTFGSGTRLTVV.

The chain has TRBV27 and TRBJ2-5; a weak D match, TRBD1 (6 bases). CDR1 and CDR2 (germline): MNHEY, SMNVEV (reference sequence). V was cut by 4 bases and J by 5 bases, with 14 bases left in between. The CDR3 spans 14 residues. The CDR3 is CASSSIDRSETQYF. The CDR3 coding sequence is TGTGCCAGCAGTTCGATCGACAGGAGTGAGACCCAGTACTTC.

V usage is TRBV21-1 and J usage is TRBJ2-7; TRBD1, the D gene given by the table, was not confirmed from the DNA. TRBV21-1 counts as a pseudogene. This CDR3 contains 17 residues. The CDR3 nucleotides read TGTGCCAGCAGCAATGGGAAACAGGGGGCGAAAGGCTACGAGCAGTACTTC. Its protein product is CASSNGKQGAKGYEQYF.

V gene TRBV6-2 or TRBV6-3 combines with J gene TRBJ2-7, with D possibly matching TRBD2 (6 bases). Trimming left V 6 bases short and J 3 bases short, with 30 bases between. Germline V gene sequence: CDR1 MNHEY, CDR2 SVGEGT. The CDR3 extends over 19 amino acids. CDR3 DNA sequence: TGTGCCAGCAGCCCACAATTTCGGCAAGGTTGGAGGGGAGACTACGAGCAGTACTTC. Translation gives CASSPQFRQGWRGDYEQYF.

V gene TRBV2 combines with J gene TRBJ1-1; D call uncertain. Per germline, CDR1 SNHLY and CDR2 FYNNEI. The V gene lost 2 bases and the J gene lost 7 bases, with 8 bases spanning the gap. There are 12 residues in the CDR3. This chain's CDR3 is CASSEWRNEAFF. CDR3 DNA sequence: TGTGCCAGCAGTGAATGGCGGAATGAAGCTTTCTTT.

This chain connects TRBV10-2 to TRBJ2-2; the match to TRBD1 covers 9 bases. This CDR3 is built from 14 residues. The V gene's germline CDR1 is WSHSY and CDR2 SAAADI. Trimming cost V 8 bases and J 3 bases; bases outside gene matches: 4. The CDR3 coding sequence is TGCGCCAGCCGTAGGACAGGGGACACCGGGGAGCTGTTTTTT. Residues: CASRRTGDTGELFF.

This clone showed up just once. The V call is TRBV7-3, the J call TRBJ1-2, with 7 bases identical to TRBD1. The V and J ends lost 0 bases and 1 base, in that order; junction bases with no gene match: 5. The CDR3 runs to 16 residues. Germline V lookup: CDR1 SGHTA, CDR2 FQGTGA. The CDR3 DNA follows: TGTGCCAGCAGCTTAACAGACCACAGGGGTAACTATGGCTACACCTTC. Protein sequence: CASSLTDHRGNYGYTF.

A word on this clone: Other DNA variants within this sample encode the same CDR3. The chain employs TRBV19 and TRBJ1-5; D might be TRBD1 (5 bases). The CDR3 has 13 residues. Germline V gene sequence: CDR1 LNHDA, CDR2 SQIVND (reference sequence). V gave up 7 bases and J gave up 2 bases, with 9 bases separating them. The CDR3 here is CASTGAGNQPQHF. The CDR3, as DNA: TGTGCCAGTACTGGGGCGGGCAATCAGCCCCAGCATTTT.

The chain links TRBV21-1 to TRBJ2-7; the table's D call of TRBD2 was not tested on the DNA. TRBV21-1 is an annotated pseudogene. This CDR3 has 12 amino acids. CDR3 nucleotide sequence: TGTGCCAGCAGCGACGCGGGGTCCGAGCAGTACTTC. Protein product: CASSDAGSEQYF.

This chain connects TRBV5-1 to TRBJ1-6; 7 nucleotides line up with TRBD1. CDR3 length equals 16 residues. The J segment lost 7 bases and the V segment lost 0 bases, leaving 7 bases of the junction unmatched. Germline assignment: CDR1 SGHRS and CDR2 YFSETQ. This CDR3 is CASSLGGTGDNSPLHF. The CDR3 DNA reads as TGCGCCAGCAGCTTGGGCGGCACAGGGGACAATTCACCCCTCCACTTT.

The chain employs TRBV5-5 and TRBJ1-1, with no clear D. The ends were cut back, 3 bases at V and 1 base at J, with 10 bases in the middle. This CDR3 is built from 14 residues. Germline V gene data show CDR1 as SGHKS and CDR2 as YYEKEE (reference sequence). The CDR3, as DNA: TGTGCCAGCAGCTCTGGTAGTCCGAACACTGAAGCTTTCTTT. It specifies CASSSGSPNTEAFF. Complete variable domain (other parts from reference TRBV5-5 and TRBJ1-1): DAGVTQSPTHLIKTRGQQVTLRCSPISGHKSVSWYQQVLGQGPQFIFQYYEKEERGRGNFPDRFSARQFPNYSSELNVNALLLGDSALYLCASSSGSPNTEAFFGQGTRLTVV.

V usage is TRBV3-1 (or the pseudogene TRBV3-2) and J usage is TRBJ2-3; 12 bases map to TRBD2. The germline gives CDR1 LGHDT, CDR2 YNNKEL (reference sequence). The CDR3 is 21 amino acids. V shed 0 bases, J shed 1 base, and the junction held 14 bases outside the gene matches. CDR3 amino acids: CASSQDLFGLAGGRGTDTQYF. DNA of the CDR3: TGTGCCAGCAGCCAAGATTTGTTTGGGCTAGCGGGGGGGCGCGGCACAGATACGCAGTATTTT.

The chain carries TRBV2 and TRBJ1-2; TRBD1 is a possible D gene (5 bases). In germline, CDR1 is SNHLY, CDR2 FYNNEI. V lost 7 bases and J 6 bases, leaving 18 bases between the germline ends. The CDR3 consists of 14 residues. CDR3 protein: CASIPAGDRHGYTF. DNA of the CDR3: TGTGCCAGCATCCCGGCGGGGGATCGCCATGGCTACACCTTC. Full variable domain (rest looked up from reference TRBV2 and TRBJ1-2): EPEVTQTPSHQVTQMGQEVILRCVPISNHLYFYWYRQILGQKVEFLVSFYNNEISEKSEIFDDQFSVERPDGSNFTLKIRSTKLEDSAMYFCASIPAGDRHGYTFGSGTRLTVV.

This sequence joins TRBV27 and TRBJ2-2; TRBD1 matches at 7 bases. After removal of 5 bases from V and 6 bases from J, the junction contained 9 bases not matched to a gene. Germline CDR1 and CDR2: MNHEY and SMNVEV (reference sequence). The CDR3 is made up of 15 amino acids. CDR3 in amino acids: CASSPTGAWAGELFF. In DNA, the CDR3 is TGTGCCAGCAGTCCCACAGGGGCATGGGCCGGGGAGCTGTTTTTT.

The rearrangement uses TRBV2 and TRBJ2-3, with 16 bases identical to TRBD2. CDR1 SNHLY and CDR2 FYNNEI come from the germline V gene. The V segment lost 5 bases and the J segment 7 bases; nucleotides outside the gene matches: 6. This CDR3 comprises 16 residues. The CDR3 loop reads CASSLGTSGGAYTQYF. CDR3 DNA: TGTGCCAGCAGTCTTGGGACTAGCGGGGGGGCCTATACGCAGTATTTT.

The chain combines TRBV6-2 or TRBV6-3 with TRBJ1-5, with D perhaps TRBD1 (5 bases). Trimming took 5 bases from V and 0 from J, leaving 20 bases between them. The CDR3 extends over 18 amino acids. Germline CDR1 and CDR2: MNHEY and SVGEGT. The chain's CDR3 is CASSALLGQLYSNQPQHF. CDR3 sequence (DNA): TGTGCCAGCAGTGCCCTCCTGGGGCAGCTTTATAGCAATCAGCCCCAGCATTTT.